These 21 T cell receptor beta chains were sequenced from one sample in a study of blood T cell repertoires in COVID-19. TCRdb's copy holds only in-frame clones and misses some; the assay was immunoSEQ multiplex PCR. Among about 170,000 clones listed, around 80% were seen once. The specimen was peripheral blood. The receptors here all came from a man between 60 and 75 years old with acute or convalescent COVID-19.

This clone was found a few times. The chain joins TRBV20-1 to TRBJ2-1; 8 bases agree with TRBD2. The CDR3 totals 11 residues. The trim removed 0 bases at V and 13 bases at J, leaving 2 bases unmatched. Germline V gives CDR1 DFQATT, CDR2 SNEGSKA (reference sequence). As DNA, the CDR3 is TGCAGTGCTAGAGAAAGCGGGGGTCAGTTCTTC. It translates to CSARESGGQFF.

The chain employs TRBV7-3 and TRBJ2-1; D possibly corresponds to TRBD2 (6 bases). The V end was cut by 2 bases, the J end by 9 bases, with 17 bases between. The CDR3 extends over 15 amino acids. The germline gives CDR1 SGHTA, CDR2 FQGTGA. The CDR3 loop reads CASSLGDFTTGEQFF. The CDR3 DNA reads as TGTGCCAGCAGCTTAGGGGACTTCACGACGGGTGAGCAGTTCTTC.

The CDR3 spells CASSLEPGRADTQYF. DNA of the CDR3: TGCGCCAGCAGCTTGGAACCAGGGAGGGCAGATACGCAGTATTTT. The chain couples TRBV5-1 to TRBJ2-3, with 7 nucleotides matching TRBD2. The CDR3 extends over 15 amino acids. Per the germline V gene, CDR1 is SGHRS and CDR2 is YFSETQ. The V segment lost 0 bases and the J segment 4 bases; nucleotides outside the gene matches: 5. Combining the CDR3 with reference TRBV5-1 and TRBJ2-3 gives the whole variable domain KAGVTQTPRYLIKTRGQQVTLSCSPISGHRSVSWYQQTPGQGLQFLFEYFSETQRNKGNFPGRFSGRQFSNSRSEMNVSTLELGDSALYLCASSLEPGRADTQYFGPGTRLTVL.

The chain combines TRBV6-6 with TRBJ1-2; a weak D match, TRBD1 (5 bases). Germline CDR1 is MNHNY and CDR2 is SVGAGI (reference sequence). The CDR3 sequence is 12 residues long. V lost 4 bases and J 6 bases, leaving 9 bases between the germline ends. In DNA, the CDR3 is TGTGCCAGCAGTTTAGGGGTACATGGCTACACCTTC. Its translation is CASSLGVHGYTF.

The chain is built from TRBV12-5 and TRBJ2-2; a weak D match, TRBD2 (6 bases). CDR1 is LGHNT, CDR2 FRNRAP, per germline. Deletions cut 7 bases from V and 2 bases from J, with 14 bases between. The CDR3 contains 15 residues. CDR3 sequence (DNA): TGTGCTAGTGTCGGGGGAGAGGTAAACACCGGGGAGCTGTTTTTT. Translated: CASVGGEVNTGELFF. The full variable domain, rest sourced from reference TRBV12-5 and TRBJ2-2, is DARVTQTPRHKVTEMGQEVTMRCQPILGHNTVFWYRQTMMQGLELLAYFRNRAPLDDSGMPKDRFSAEMPDATLATLKIQPSEPRDSAVYFCASVGGEVNTGELFFGEGSRLTVL.

The chain employs TRBV11-2 and TRBJ2-7, with 11 bases fitting TRBD1. J gave up 5 bases and V 5 bases, and 8 bases lay outside the gene matches. This CDR3 comprises 15 residues. Germline V gene sequence: CDR1 SGHAT, CDR2 FQNNGV. The CDR3: CASSDWTGGKNEQYF. For the CDR3, the DNA is TGTGCCAGCAGCGACTGGACAGGGGGCAAGAACGAGCAGTACTTC. The variable domain in full, with the rest retrieved from reference TRBV11-2 and TRBJ2-7, is EAGVAQSPRYKIIEKRQSVAFWCNPISGHATLYWYQQILGQGPKLLIQFQNNGVVDDSQLPKDRFSAERLKGVDSTLKIQPAKLEDSAVYLCASSDWTGGKNEQYFGPGTRLTVT.

The count of this clone is one. The chain carries TRBV29-1 and TRBJ2-6, with D maybe TRBD1 (6 bases). This CDR3 has 14 residues. Trimming removed 7 bases from V and 2 bases from J, with 12 bases in between. Germline V gene sequence: CDR1 SQVTM, CDR2 ANQGSEA. The CDR3 here is CSAQGQTGANVLTF. The DNA of the CDR3 is TGCAGCGCCCAAGGACAGACTGGGGCCAACGTCCTGACTTTC. The complete variable domain, with remaining parts taken from reference TRBV29-1 and TRBJ2-6, reads SAVISQKPSRDICQRGTSLTIQCQVDSQVTMMFWYRQQPGQSLTLIATANQGSEATYESGFVIDKFPISRPNLTFSTLTVSNMSPEDSSIYLCSAQGQTGANVLTFGAGSRLTVL.

The J gene is TRBJ1-1, the V gene TRBV7-9, with TRBD1 matching 10 bases. The CDR3 covers 14 residues. The V gene's germline CDR1 is SEHNR and CDR2 FQNEAQ (reference sequence). V gave up 5 bases and J gave up 10 bases; unmatched junction bases: 10. In DNA form, the CDR3 reads TGTGCCAGCAGCCCTGAGGGGGACAGGGGACCAGCTTTCTTT. This encodes CASSPEGDRGPAFF.

The chain carries TRBV5-6 and TRBJ1-6; TRBD1 aligns across 12 bases. V lost 4 bases and J lost 8; bases outside the gene matches: 4. CDR1 and CDR2 from the germline V gene are SGHDT and YYEEEE. The CDR3 consists of 15 residues. Here the CDR3 reads CASSRGQGAYSPLHF. DNA of the CDR3: TGTGCCAGCAGCCGGGGACAGGGGGCTTATTCACCCCTCCACTTT.

This clone was counted a few times. The rearrangement uses TRBV7-8 and TRBJ1-1; no firm D call. Between the trimmed V and J ends, which lost 1 base and 0 bases, there was a span of 3 bases. This CDR3 spans 13 amino acids. Germline CDR1 SGHVS, CDR2 FQNEAQ. The CDR3 here is CASSLDMNTEAFF. CDR3 sequence (DNA): TGTGCCAGCAGCTTAGATATGAACACTGAAGCTTTCTTT.

This clone was seen a few times. The V gene is TRBV5-4, the J gene TRBJ2-7, with a tentative D call TRBD1 (8 bases). The germline V and J ends were trimmed by 3 bases and 5 bases, with 18 bases remaining between them. This CDR3 has 15 amino acids. Looked up from germline, CDR1 is SGHNT and CDR2 is YYREEE (reference sequence). The CDR3 protein is CASSSQGAGVNEQYF. The CDR3 coding sequence is TGTGCCAGCAGCTCCCAGGGGGCGGGGGTCAACGAGCAGTACTTC.

The V call is TRBV30, the J call TRBJ1-1, with D unclear. V shed 0 bases and J shed 6 bases, with 8 bases lying between them. Germline V gene sequence: CDR1 GTSNPN, CDR2 SVGIG (reference sequence). This CDR3 has 12 amino acids. CDR3: CAWSVLSAEAFF. In DNA, the CDR3 is TGTGCCTGGAGTGTACTCAGCGCTGAAGCTTTCTTT.

CDR3: CATSDMNRGETQYF. The DNA for the CDR3 is TGTGCCACCAGTGATATGAACAGGGGGGAGACCCAGTACTTC. V usage is TRBV24-1 and J usage is TRBJ2-5; 8 bases line up with TRBD1. Germline CDR1 reads KGHDR; CDR2 reads SFDVKD. The CDR3 is made up of 14 amino acids. V was clipped by 3 bases and J by 5 bases; unmatched bases: 4.

For this clone: Other DNA variants within this sample encode the same CDR3. J is TRBJ2-7 and V is TRBV3-1 (or the pseudogene TRBV3-2); 10 bases are shared with TRBD1. Germline V lookup: CDR1 LGHDT, CDR2 YNNKEL (reference sequence). The CDR3 loop spans 13 amino acids. J gave up 4 bases and V 4 bases, and 1 base lay outside the gene matches. The CDR3 sequence: CASSPGQGYEQYF. CDR3 nucleotide sequence: TGTGCCAGCAGCCCGGGACAGGGGTACGAGCAGTACTTC.

The chain recombines TRBV12-3 or TRBV12-4 with TRBJ1-1, with TRBD1 matching over 10 bases. The junction had 5 bases not matched to a gene; V was cut back by 6 bases and J by 7 bases. The CDR3 is 13 residues long. The DNA for the CDR3 is TGTGCCAGCAGGACAGGGGGCCGGGGTGAAGCTTTCTTT. Amino acid sequence: CASRTGGRGEAFF.

This chain links TRBV18 with TRBJ2-7; possible D gene TRBD1, 6 bases. Trimming stripped 0 bases from V and 2 bases from J, with 11 bases between. The CDR3 is made up of 15 amino acids. Germline V CDR1 and CDR2: KGHSH, LQKENI. The chain's CDR3 is CASSPPTGQPYEQYF. CDR3 nucleotide sequence: TGTGCCAGCTCACCACCGACAGGCCAGCCCTACGAGCAGTACTTC.

This clone has only one observation. The V gene is TRBV10-2, the J gene TRBJ1-1; D uncertain. The CDR3 loop spans 12 amino acids. Germline CDR1 and CDR2: WSHSY and SAAADI. V lost 4 bases, J lost 2 bases, and 5 bases lay in between. For the CDR3, the DNA is TGCGCCAGCAGTGGAACTAACACTGAAGCTTTCTTT. It translates to CASSGTNTEAFF.

The chain links TRBV19 to TRBJ1-1, with TRBD1 matching over 9 bases. The junction had 16 bases not matched to a gene; V was cut back by 6 bases and J by 5 bases. This CDR3 is built from 17 residues. Per germline, CDR1 LNHDA and CDR2 SQIVND (reference sequence). CDR3 loop: CASRRGTGRIEGTEAFF. CDR3 nucleotide sequence: TGTGCCAGTAGGCGCGGGACAGGGAGGATAGAAGGGACTGAAGCTTTCTTT.

V usage is TRBV7-2 and J usage is TRBJ1-5; the match to TRBD1 covers 7 bases. CDR1 is SGHTA and CDR2 is FQGNSA in the germline V gene. Trimming took 0 bases from V and 0 from J; bases not matched to a gene: 5. The CDR3 sequence is 17 residues long. The CDR3 DNA reads as TGTGCCAGCAGCTTAGCAAACAGGGGCATTAGCAATCAGCCCCAGCATTTT. Amino acid sequence: CASSLANRGISNQPQHF.

The genes are TRBV5-6 and TRBJ1-2; 8 nucleotides agree with TRBD1. From germline, CDR1 is SGHDT and CDR2 YYEEEE. The CDR3 totals 14 residues. V gave up 2 bases and J gave up 8 bases; unmatched junction bases: 8. The DNA for the CDR3 is TGTGCCAGCAGCTTTTCAGGACAGGGATACGGCTACACCTTC. This gives the protein CASSFSGQGYGYTF.

This chain uses TRBV30 with TRBJ1-4; unclear D gene. CDR3 length: 13 residues. Trimming removed 2 bases at V and 4 bases at J, with 8 bases between. From germline, CDR1 is GTSNPN and CDR2 SVGIG (reference sequence). The CDR3 here is CAWSKQVNEKLFF. In nucleotides, the CDR3 is TGTGCCTGGAGTAAACAAGTTAATGAAAAACTGTTTTTT. Full variable domain (missing parts from reference TRBV30 and TRBJ1-4): SQTIHQWPATLVQPVGSPLSLECTVEGTSNPNLYWYRQAAGRGLQLLFYSVGIGQISSEVPQNLSASRPQDRQFILSSKKLLLSDSGFYLCAWSKQVNEKLFFGSGTQLSVL.